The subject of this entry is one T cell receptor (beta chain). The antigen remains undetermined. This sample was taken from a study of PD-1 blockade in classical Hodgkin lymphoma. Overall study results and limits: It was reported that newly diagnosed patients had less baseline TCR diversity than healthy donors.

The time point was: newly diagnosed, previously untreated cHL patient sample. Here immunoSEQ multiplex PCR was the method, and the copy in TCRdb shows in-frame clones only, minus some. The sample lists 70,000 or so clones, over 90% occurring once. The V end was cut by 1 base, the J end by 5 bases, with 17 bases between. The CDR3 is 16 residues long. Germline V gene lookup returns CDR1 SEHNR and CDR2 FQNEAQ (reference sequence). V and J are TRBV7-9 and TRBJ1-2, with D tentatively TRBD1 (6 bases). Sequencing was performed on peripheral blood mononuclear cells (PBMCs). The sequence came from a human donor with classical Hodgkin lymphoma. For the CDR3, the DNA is TGTGCCAGCAGCTTAGTGGCCGGGGGCCGGCATTATGGCTACACCTTC. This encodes CASSLVAGGRHYGYTF.